This T cell receptor beta chain was profiled in a study of blood T cell repertoires in COVID-19. Looking at the study overall: The analysed material was cDNA or gDNA that came from T cells, B-cell-depleted T cells, or PBMCs.

Profiling relied on immunoSEQ multiplex PCR, and the TCRdb table lists in-frame clones only, not all of them. The table shows 150,000 to 200,000 clones, with approximately 84% occurring only once. Per germline, CDR1 GTSNPN and CDR2 SVGIG (reference sequence). Trimming removed 1 base at V and 2 bases at J, with 11 bases between. The CDR3 runs 14 residues. This clone was observed a single time. The study recruited people aged roughly 18 to 89 years across around 24 US areas. Recovered status applied to Cohort 3 donors who had two consecutive negative PCRs. It also applied to those with clearance or with symptom resolution.

Input material: PBMCs or T cells enriched from blood (not recorded which). The chain has TRBV30 and TRBJ1-2; no reliable D call. This receptor was identified in a middle-aged man who had recovered from COVID-19. The CDR3 sequence: CAWSDRRANYGYTF. In nucleotides, the CDR3 is TGTGCCTGGAGTGACCGGAGGGCGAACTATGGCTACACCTTC.